One sample yielded the 30 T cell receptor beta chains listed below, sequenced in a study of T cells in Graves' hyperthyroidism and ophthalmopathy. Amplified TCR beta CDR3 regions derived from RNA transcripts. Researchers ran a first-round RT-PCR on the TCR CDR3 using the HTBI primer set. TCRdb used MiXCR to reprocess the multiplex PCR reads, holding one entry per CDR3 protein. The repertoire consists of about half a million distinct CDR3 sequences, with about 24% occurring once and the leading ten covering approximately 10%. Material: blood. These receptors were collected from a woman younger than 45 with Graves' ophthalmopathy.

The chain couples TRBV28 to TRBJ1-5, with TRBD1 identical over 9 bases. Germline CDR1 reads MDHEN; CDR2 reads SYDVKM. Trimming at V came to 4 bases and at J to 3 bases, leaving 7 bases not matched to a gene. The CDR3 has 16 amino acids. The CDR3: CASSSQTGGNNQPQHF. The CDR3 DNA follows: TGTGCCAGCAGTTCGCAGACAGGGGGTAACAATCAGCCCCAGCATTTT.

This clonotype was observed many times. The V gene is TRBV20-1, the J gene TRBJ2-7, with TRBD2 as a possible D gene (5 bases). Trimming shortened V by 5 bases and J by 0 bases, and 17 bases separated the two germline ends. CDR3 length: 15 residues. CDR1 DFQATT and CDR2 SNEGSKA come from the germline V gene (reference sequence). In DNA, the CDR3 is TGCAGTGCTCGCCGGAGTGGAGGACGCTCCTACGAGCAGTACTTC. Its translation is CSARRSGGRSYEQYF.

This clonotype occurred a few times. This chain links TRBV6-2 or TRBV6-3 with TRBJ2-5; 8 positions agree with TRBD1. Germline V CDR1 and CDR2: MNHEY, SVGEGT. J was trimmed by 4 bases and V by 0 bases; bases with no gene match: 19. The CDR3 is 20 amino acids. CDR3: CASSYSARGPPLVDGETQYF. CDR3 DNA sequence: TGTGCCAGCAGTTACTCGGCCAGGGGGCCACCGTTGGTGGATGGAGAGACCCAGTACTTC.

CDR3 amino acids: CAWSTPRYRYEQYF. Written as DNA, the CDR3 is TGTGCCTGGAGTACACCCCGGTATCGGTACGAGCAGTACTTC. The gene calls are TRBV30 and TRBJ2-7; D is unclear. Trimming took off 2 bases at V and 4 bases at J, with 15 bases between the two ends. This CDR3 contains 14 residues. Germline CDR1 and CDR2: GTSNPN and SVGIG (reference sequence).

This clonotype appeared many times. This chain uses TRBV12-3 or TRBV12-4 with TRBJ1-1; D is unresolved. V gave up 3 bases and J gave up 7 bases, with 9 bases separating them. The CDR3 sequence is 12 residues long. The CDR3: CASSFGAVEAFF. Here the CDR3 DNA reads TGTGCCAGCAGTTTCGGTGCGGTTGAAGCTTTCTTT.

The rearrangement links TRBV27 to TRBJ2-2; TRBD1 matches at 9 bases. This CDR3 has 17 residues. With 2 bases clipped from V and 5 bases from J, the junction kept 9 bases outside the gene matches. Per germline, CDR1 MNHEY and CDR2 SMNVEV (reference sequence). The CDR3 loop reads CASSLTTGTGKTGELFF. For the CDR3, the DNA is TGTGCCAGCAGTTTAACTACCGGGACAGGGAAGACCGGGGAGCTGTTTTTT.

On this clonotype itself: This may come from a read error, since a much larger clone is one base off. CDR3 sequence reads: CASSLTSWGLNTGELCF. For the CDR3, the DNA is TGTGCCAGCAGCTTAACGAGTTGGGGTTTGAACACCGGGGAGCTGTGTTTT. V usage is TRBV7-3 and J usage is TRBJ2-2; D is possibly TRBD2 (5 bases). Germline lookup yields CDR1 SGHTA and CDR2 FQGTGA. The CDR3 runs 17 residues.

The V gene is TRBV30, the J gene TRBJ1-1; D gene uncertain. The CDR3 covers 14 residues. Germline CDR1 is GTSNPN and CDR2 is SVGIG (reference sequence). V shed 5 bases and J shed 1 base, with 14 bases lying between them. CDR3 amino acids: CAWVLPPANTEAFF. The CDR3 DNA reads as TGTGCCTGGGTTTTGCCGCCTGCGAACACTGAAGCTTTCTTT.

This clonotype was seen repeatedly, ten times or more. This chain joins TRBV2 and TRBJ1-1; no firm D call. The CDR3 loop spans 13 amino acids. Deletions cut 3 bases from V and 0 bases from J, with 5 bases between. CDR1 and CDR2 (germline): SNHLY, FYNNEI. The CDR3 DNA reads TGTGCCAGCAGTGAGGAGGTGAACACTGAAGCTTTCTTT. Translating gives CASSEEVNTEAFF. The whole variable domain, remainder taken from reference TRBV2 and TRBJ1-1, is EPEVTQTPSHQVTQMGQEVILRCVPISNHLYFYWYRQILGQKVEFLVSFYNNEISEKSEIFDDQFSVERPDGSNFTLKIRSTKLEDSAMYFCASSEEVNTEAFFGQGTRLTVV.

Ten or more counts support this clonotype. CDR3 loop: CASSSRDSGNYGYTF. The DNA for the CDR3 is TGTGCCAGCAGTTCCAGGGATTCGGGCAACTATGGCTACACCTTC. This chain connects TRBV6-5 to TRBJ1-2; D possibly corresponds to TRBD1 (5 bases). V was cut by 4 bases and J by 2 bases, with 14 bases left in between. The CDR3 runs to 15 residues. Germline assignment: CDR1 MNHEY and CDR2 SVGAGI.

This clonotype occurred many times. The rearrangement uses TRBV30 and TRBJ1-1; the D is unclear. V gave up 6 bases and J gave up 2 bases, with 13 bases separating them. The germline V gene encodes CDR1 GTSNPN and CDR2 SVGIG (reference sequence). The CDR3 loop spans 13 amino acids. This CDR3 reads CACANSSNTEAFF. The CDR3 DNA reads as TGTGCCTGCGCCAACAGCAGCAACACTGAAGCTTTCTTT.

This clonotype was observed a few times. This CDR3 is CASSFGGQPTYEQYF. CDR3 in DNA: TGTGCCAGCAGCTTTGGAGGACAACCGACCTACGAGCAGTACTTC. This chain uses TRBV7-9 with TRBJ2-7; D may correspond to TRBD1 or TRBD2 (5 bases each). Germline values: CDR1 SEHNR, CDR2 FQNEAQ (reference sequence). CDR3 size: 15 residues. The germline V and J ends were trimmed by 3 bases and 2 bases, with 14 bases remaining between them.

This clonotype was counted many times. As DNA, the CDR3 is TGTGCCAGTAGTATTTCGTTGGGGGCGAATCAGCCCCAGCATTTT. This translates into CASSISLGANQPQHF. The V gene is TRBV19, the J gene TRBJ1-5; possibly TRBD1 for D (6 bases). This CDR3 contains 15 residues. The germline V and J ends were trimmed by 3 bases and 4 bases, with 13 bases remaining between them. Germline CDR1 LNHDA, CDR2 SQIVND (reference sequence). The whole variable domain, remainder taken from reference TRBV19 and TRBJ1-5, is DGGITQSPKYLFRKEGQNVTLSCEQNLNHDAMYWYRQDPGQGLRLIYYSQIVNDFQKGDIAEGYSVSREKKESFPLTVTSAQKNPTAFYLCASSISLGANQPQHFGDGTRLSIL.

This rearrangement joins TRBV19 to TRBJ1-1, with D unclear. The CDR3 is 12 amino acids. Trimming took off 6 bases at V and 8 bases at J, with 13 bases between the two ends. Per the germline V gene, CDR1 is LNHDA and CDR2 is SQIVND (reference sequence). DNA for the CDR3: TGTGCCAGTAGCCTGGGGATCTGGGAAGCTTTCTTT. Translating gives CASSLGIWEAFF.

V and J are TRBV5-1 and TRBJ2-5; TRBD2 aligns across 11 bases. Germline CDR1 is SGHRS and CDR2 is YFSETQ. The CDR3 sequence is 15 residues long. The ends lost 3 bases at V and 2 bases at J; junction bases unmatched: 3. The CDR3 spells CASSSGLAAQETQYF. In nucleotides, the CDR3 is TGCGCCAGCAGCTCGGGACTAGCGGCACAAGAGACCCAGTACTTC.

This clonotype was counted ten times or more. The CDR3 DNA sequence: TGCGCCAGCACGGCCCAGGGGAACACCGGGGAGCTGTTTTTT. This sequence encodes CASTAQGNTGELFF. This rearrangement joins TRBV5-1 to TRBJ2-2, with D perhaps TRBD1 (5 bases). This CDR3 is built from 14 residues. Per the germline V gene, CDR1 is SGHRS and CDR2 is YFSETQ. Trimming took 6 bases from V and 1 from J, leaving 10 bases between them.

This clonotype was found many times. This chain links TRBV6-1 with TRBJ1-3, with D possibly being TRBD1 (5 bases). The germline V gene has CDR1 MNHNS and CDR2 SASEGT. CDR3 length equals 14 residues. Between the trimmed V and J ends, which lost 4 bases and 2 bases, there was a span of 9 bases. The CDR3 bases are TGTGCCAGCAGTGGGAGGGGTACTGGAAACACCATATATTTT. This gives the protein CASSGRGTGNTIYF.

This clonotype was detected many times. This sequence joins TRBV6-2 or TRBV6-3 and TRBJ2-2; D is perhaps TRBD1 (5 bases). Germline assignment: CDR1 MNHEY and CDR2 SVGEGT. There are 13 residues in the CDR3. Trimming pared 5 bases from V and 6 bases from J, leaving 10 bases between. The CDR3 loop is CASSTRESGELFF. The CDR3 DNA is TGTGCCAGCAGTACCAGGGAATCCGGGGAGCTGTTTTTT.

This clonotype was seen ten or more times. The rearrangement joins TRBV7-2 to TRBJ1-2; 7 bases are a match to TRBD1. CDR1 and CDR2 (germline): SGHTA, FQGNSA. The CDR3 consists of 14 residues. The V and J ends lost 3 bases and 4 bases, in that order; junction bases with no gene match: 5. The CDR3 loop reads CASSFDRVRYGYTF. The CDR3 DNA sequence: TGTGCCAGCAGCTTCGACAGGGTTCGCTATGGCTACACCTTC.

This clonotype has a single count. The chain is built from TRBV28 and TRBJ2-4, with TRBD2 matching over 10 bases. The junction had 5 bases not matched to a gene; V was cut back by 7 bases and J by 5 bases. This CDR3 has 14 residues. Germline V CDR1 and CDR2: MDHEN, SYDVKM. The CDR3 sequence is CASMLLAGENIQYF. For the CDR3, the DNA is TGTGCCAGCATGCTCCTAGCGGGGGAAAACATTCAGTACTTC.

This clonotype showed up just a few times. V usage is TRBV29-1 and J usage is TRBJ2-5; D is ambiguous. V lost 4 bases to trimming and J lost 3 bases, with 9 bases between them. Germline CDR1 reads SQVTM; CDR2 reads ANQGSEA. CDR3 length equals 12 residues. CDR3 DNA sequence: TGCAGCGTTGCGGGCCTAGAAGAGACCCAGTACTTC. Translated, it gives CSVAGLEETQYF.

This clonotype occurred many times. This chain joins TRBV6-2 or TRBV6-3 and TRBJ2-2; 10 positions match TRBD2. J lost 7 bases, V lost 2 bases, and 13 bases had no gene match. Per germline, CDR1 MNHEY and CDR2 SVGEGT. The CDR3 runs 18 residues. CDR3 nucleotides: TGTGCCAGCAGTTACACCCCTGCAGCGGGGGGGCCAAGCGGGGAGCTGTTTTTT. Its translation is CASSYTPAAGGPSGELFF.

The chain joins TRBV20-1 to TRBJ2-7; 10 bases map to TRBD1. This CDR3 spans 16 amino acids. Germline assignment: CDR1 DFQATT and CDR2 SNEGSKA (reference sequence). V dropped 2 bases and J dropped 2; count of bases not matched to a gene: 9. CDR3 protein: CSARPKTGGVAYEQYF. CDR3 DNA sequence: TGCAGTGCTAGACCTAAGACAGGGGGCGTCGCCTACGAGCAGTACTTC.

V gene TRBV6-2 or TRBV6-3 combines with J gene TRBJ1-5, with 8 bases lining up with TRBD1. The length of the CDR3 is 14 residues. After removal of 8 bases from V and 6 bases from J, the junction contained 9 bases not matched to a gene. Germline values: CDR1 MNHEY, CDR2 SVGEGT. CDR3 bases: TGTGCCAGCGGAACCACAGGGGGTAGTCAGCCCCAGCATTTT. This gives the protein CASGTTGGSQPQHF.

This clonotype has at least ten counts. CDR3 amino acids: CASSPDRDQYGYTF. Written as DNA, the CDR3 is TGTGCCAGCAGTCCCGACAGGGACCAATATGGCTACACCTTC. The chain has TRBV27 and TRBJ1-2; 7 bases align to TRBD1. CDR3 length equals 14 residues. Germline V gene data show CDR1 as MNHEY and CDR2 as SMNVEV (reference sequence). V lost 5 bases to trimming and J lost 5 bases; unmatched junction nucleotides: 8.

The chain joins TRBV15 to TRBJ2-7; a weak D match, TRBD2 (6 bases). V was clipped by 5 bases and J by 7 bases, with 15 bases between them. The germline V gene has CDR1 LNHNV and CDR2 YYDKDF (reference sequence). The length of the CDR3 is 13 residues. CDR3 bases: TGTGCCACCAGCCGTATCCCGGGGGAAGAGCAGTACTTC. It specifies CATSRIPGEEQYF.

The chain carries TRBV27 and TRBJ1-2; maybe TRBD1 (5 bases). V was pared by 2 bases and J by 5 bases, with 21 bases between. The CDR3 length is 17 residues. Per germline, CDR1 MNHEY and CDR2 SMNVEV (reference sequence). In DNA, the CDR3 is TGTGCCAGCAGTTTAAAGGGACCGGAGGGCCCAGGGTATGGCTACACCTTC. Encoded protein: CASSLKGPEGPGYGYTF.

This clonotype was seen ten or more times. V is TRBV11-2 and J is TRBJ2-5, with D tentatively TRBD2 (6 bases). Germline V gene sequence: CDR1 SGHAT, CDR2 FQNNGV. The CDR3 covers 13 residues. V shed 1 base and J shed 3 bases, with 6 bases lying between them. CDR3 loop: CASSLGGEETQYF. CDR3 DNA: TGTGCCAGCAGCTTAGGGGGGGAAGAGACCCAGTACTTC.

This clonotype was counted a few times. The rearrangement joins TRBV12-3 or TRBV12-4 to TRBJ2-5; 7 positions match TRBD1. The V gene end was trimmed by 6 bases and the J gene end by 4 bases; junction bases not matched to a gene: 8. This CDR3 is built from 14 residues. The CDR3 sequence: CASSPTGIGETQYF. DNA of the CDR3: TGTGCCAGCAGCCCGACAGGGATAGGAGAGACCCAGTACTTC.

In its sample, this clonotype was seen many times. The chain carries TRBV7-9 and TRBJ1-1; tentative D call: TRBD1 (6 bases). The germline V gene encodes CDR1 SEHNR and CDR2 FQNEAQ (reference sequence). V lost 3 bases and J lost 11, with 22 bases in between. CDR3 size: 15 residues. The CDR3 bases are TGTGCCAGCAGCTTCTACGGGACAAAGGATCAGGTGGCTTTCTTT. It translates to CASSFYGTKDQVAFF.